These 20 T cell receptor beta chains came from one sample sequenced in a study of T cells in Graves' hyperthyroidism and ophthalmopathy. Amplified TCR beta CDR3 regions derived from RNA transcripts. First-round RT-PCR with HTBI primers amplified the TCR CDR3 region. TCRdb reanalysed the multiplex PCR reads using MiXCR and keeps one entry per CDR3 protein. The table includes about 700,000 distinct CDR3 sequences, 45% detected once. The sequenced sample was peripheral blood or thyroid tissue (not recorded which). The origin of the receptors is an adult man with Graves' disease, either hyperthyroidism or ophthalmopathy (not recorded which).

V is TRBV18 and J is TRBJ1-1; the D gene is possibly TRBD1 (5 bases). V was clipped by 3 bases and J by 1 base, with 12 bases between them. CDR1 is KGHSH and CDR2 is LQKENI in the germline V gene. This CDR3 is 15 amino acids long. The CDR3 DNA follows: TGTGCCAGCTCACCCATCTCGGGGGAGAACACTGAAGCTTTCTTT. Encoded protein: CASSPISGENTEAFF.

This clonotype came up many times. The chain carries TRBV7-9 and TRBJ2-7; 9 positions agree with TRBD1. CDR1 is SEHNR, CDR2 FQNEAQ, per germline (reference sequence). V lost 4 bases and J lost 6; bases outside the gene matches: 7. The CDR3 sequence is 14 residues long. CDR3 bases: TGTGCCAGCAGCTCTACGGGACAGGGTTCCGAGCAGTACTTC. Translating it yields CASSSTGQGSEQYF.

Points on this clonotype: The germline gene is not matched at one end of the junction; a read error may be the cause. V gene TRBV10-3 combines with J gene TRBJ1-2; possible D gene TRBD1, 5 bases. CDR3 size: 14 residues. The germline V gene has CDR1 ENHRY and CDR2 SYGVKD. CDR3 DNA: TGTGCCAGCAGTTTATGGGGCACAGACTATGGCTACACCTTC. This translates into CASSLWGTDYGYTF.

Regarding this clonotype: A much larger clone lies a single base off, so this may be a read error. The CDR3 spells CSVDPGMVTQYF. For the CDR3, the DNA is TGCAGCGTTGACCCAGGGATGGTGACCCAGTACTTC. The chain carries TRBV29-1 and TRBJ2-5; a possible D gene is TRBD1 (5 bases). Germline values: CDR1 SQVTM, CDR2 ANQGSEA. V was clipped by 3 bases and J by 7 bases, with 12 bases between them. The CDR3 is made up of 12 amino acids. The full variable domain, with the rest looked up from reference TRBV29-1 and TRBJ2-5, is SAVISQKPSRDICQRGTSLTIQCQVDSQVTMMFWYRQQPGQSLTLIATANQGSEATYESGFVIDKFPISRPNLTFSTLTVSNMSPEDSSIYLCSVDPGMVTQYFGPGTRLLVL.

The rearrangement joins TRBV2 to TRBJ1-1; tentative D call: TRBD1 (5 bases). The CDR3 is 15 residues long. The germline V and J ends were trimmed by 5 bases and 1 base, with 14 bases remaining between them. Germline assignment: CDR1 SNHLY and CDR2 FYNNEI. DNA for the CDR3: TGTGCCAGCAGTCAGGGCCGGGGGGAGAACACTGAAGCTTTCTTT. This translates into CASSQGRGENTEAFF.

A remark on this clonotype: An end of the junction differs from the germline gene, which may be a read error. This chain joins TRBV25-1 and TRBJ2-6; D perhaps matches TRBD1 (6 bases). The CDR3 length is 17 residues. Germline V gene data show CDR1 as MGHDK and CDR2 as SYGVNS. CDR3 protein: CANSADRRHPGANVLTF. The CDR3 DNA sequence: TGTGCCAACAGTGCTGACAGGCGGCATCCTGGGGCCAACGTCCTGACTTTC.

This clonotype came up many times. The chain employs TRBV7-9 and TRBJ1-6; D gene unclear. Germline V gene data show CDR1 as SEHNR and CDR2 as FQNEAQ (reference sequence). The CDR3 spans 15 residues. V shed 1 base and J shed 6 bases, with 10 bases lying between them. CDR3: CASSLDGFANSPLHF. The CDR3 nucleotides are TGTGCCAGCAGCTTAGACGGATTCGCTAATTCACCCCTCCACTTT.

The chain is built from TRBV19 and TRBJ1-2; 8 bases fit TRBD1. From germline, CDR1 is LNHDA and CDR2 SQIVND (reference sequence). V dropped 3 bases and J dropped 6; count of bases not matched to a gene: 6. The length of the CDR3 is 14 residues. The CDR3 protein is CASSMSGGANGYTF. DNA of the CDR3: TGTGCCAGTAGTATGTCAGGGGGCGCGAATGGCTACACCTTC.

This clonotype was picked up many times. V gene TRBV24-1 combines with J gene TRBJ1-5; TRBD1 is a possible D gene (5 bases). Germline CDR1 is KGHDR and CDR2 is SFDVKD. CDR3 length: 14 residues. Trimming pared 4 bases from V and 3 bases from J, leaving 9 bases between. The CDR3 is CATSDGAYNQPQHF. In DNA, the CDR3 is TGTGCCACCAGTGACGGGGCCTACAATCAGCCCCAGCATTTT.

The chain couples TRBV24-1 to TRBJ1-1; 12 positions match TRBD1. There are 15 residues in the CDR3. From germline, CDR1 is KGHDR and CDR2 SFDVKD. The ends lost 11 bases at V and 6 bases at J; junction bases unmatched: 12. The CDR3 loop reads CANPPGQGAIAEAFF. The CDR3 DNA sequence: TGTGCCAACCCTCCGGGACAGGGGGCGATCGCTGAAGCTTTCTTT.

This sequence joins TRBV2 and TRBJ2-7; D unresolved. V lost 7 bases and J 6 bases, leaving 19 bases between the germline ends. Germline V gives CDR1 SNHLY, CDR2 FYNNEI. The CDR3 sequence is 14 residues long. This CDR3 is CASIRTELNIEQYF. CDR3 DNA: TGTGCCAGCATTCGGACGGAATTGAACATCGAGCAGTACTTC.

This clonotype was counted a few times. At one of its ends the junction is not consistent with the germline gene, which may arise from a read error. V gene TRBV10-3 combines with J gene TRBJ1-2, with a possible D match to TRBD1 (5 bases). The CDR3 has 14 residues. Germline assignment: CDR1 ENHRY and CDR2 SYGVKD. In DNA form, the CDR3 reads TGTGCCAGCAGTTTCAGACAGATAAACTATGGCTACACCTTC. Translated, it gives CASSFRQINYGYTF.

The chain employs TRBV2 and TRBJ1-6; no clear D. CDR3 length: 13 residues. Germline CDR1 is SNHLY and CDR2 is FYNNEI. V dropped 6 bases and J dropped 13 bases, with 16 bases sitting between them. DNA for the CDR3: TGTGCCAGCAGGGGCCGCCGCAATCAGCCCCTCCACTTT. Residues: CASRGRRNQPLHF.

Details on this clonotype: Sequence at one end of the junction differs from germline and may be a read error. The chain has TRBV29-1 and TRBJ1-1; the D is unclear. The CDR3 spans 14 residues. Germline lookup yields CDR1 SQVTM and CDR2 ANQGSEA. The CDR3 region is CSVATAGWNTEAFF. Here the CDR3 DNA reads TGCAGCGTTGCAACCGCCGGATGGAACACTGAGGCTTTCTTT.

Concerning this clonotype: This could be a read error, since a much larger clone is one nucleotide away. V gene TRBV25-1 combines with J gene TRBJ1-2, with D maybe TRBD1 (6 bases). From germline, CDR1 is MGHDK and CDR2 SYGVNS. Trimming took 6 bases from V and 8 from J, leaving 13 bases between them. CDR3 length: 12 amino acids. As DNA, the CDR3 is TGTGCCAGCAGCTTCACAGGGACCGGCTACACCTTC. Its translation is CASSFTGTGYTF.

Many counts were recorded for this clonotype. The rearrangement links TRBV7-9 to TRBJ2-7, with TRBD2 as a possible D gene (6 bases). Germline V gene sequence: CDR1 SEHNR, CDR2 FQNEAQ (reference sequence). V lost 6 bases, J lost 4 bases, and 13 bases lay in between. The CDR3 is 13 residues long. The CDR3 sequence is CASRPDRGYEQYF. In DNA, the CDR3 is TGTGCCAGCAGACCGGACCGGGGGTACGAGCAGTACTTC. The entire variable domain, with the rest obtained from reference TRBV7-9 and TRBJ2-7, is as follows: DTGVSQNPRHKITKRGQNVTFRCDPISEHNRLYWYRQTLGQGPEFLTYFQNEAQLEKSRLLSDRFSAERPKGSFSTLEIQRTEQGDSAMYLCASRPDRGYEQYFGPGTRLTVT.

V is TRBV24-1 and J is TRBJ1-3; D might be TRBD1 (6 bases). Germline loops: CDR1 KGHDR, CDR2 SFDVKD. V lost 2 bases to trimming and J lost 0 bases, with 19 bases between them. The CDR3 loop spans 19 amino acids. This CDR3 reads CATSDSGTPDTYSGNTIYF. The CDR3 DNA follows: TGTGCCACCAGTGATTCGGGGACACCGGATACTTACTCTGGAAACACCATATATTTT.

As to this clonotype: A clone one base away is much larger, so this may be a read error. The chain recombines TRBV20-1 with TRBJ1-2; 7 bases fit TRBD1. V trimming: 5 bases; J trimming: 6 bases; junction bases outside the gene matches: 9. CDR1 and CDR2 from the germline V gene are DFQATT and SNEGSKA (reference sequence). This CDR3 has 13 amino acids. The CDR3 bases are TGCAGTGCTCAAGCGACAGGGTACGATGGCTACACCTTC. Its protein product is CSAQATGYDGYTF.

This rearrangement joins TRBV10-3 to TRBJ1-4; TRBD1 matches 7 bases. J gave up 6 bases and V 4 bases, and 5 bases lay outside the gene matches. Germline CDR1 reads ENHRY; CDR2 reads SYGVKD. The CDR3 runs 14 residues. Here the CDR3 DNA reads TGTGCCATCAGTGGACGGACAGGAGATGAAAAACTGTTTTTT. Translating it yields CAISGRTGDEKLFF.

The V call is TRBV10-3, the J call TRBJ1-4, with TRBD1 as a possible D gene (5 bases). V was cut by 6 bases and J by 8 bases, with 10 bases left in between. In germline, CDR1 is ENHRY, CDR2 SYGVKD. The CDR3 is made up of 12 amino acids. The chain's CDR3 is CAIRGDTEKLFF. CDR3 nucleotides: TGTGCCATCAGGGGGGATACAGAAAAACTGTTTTTT.